This record concerns one T cell receptor beta chain sequence. The antigen is undetermined. Assay: immunoSEQ multiplex PCR; the TCRdb copy retains only in-frame clones and omits some. Of more than 20,000 clones listed, roughly nine tenths are singletons. These data are taken from a study of T cell repertoires and Cas9 in healthy adults. Study-level information: SpCas9-reactive CD4 and CD8 T cells were characterized for potency, cytotoxicity and lineage. The study, taken as a whole, reports: In vitro, SpCas9-reactive Tregs were reported to curb effector T cell proliferation and function.

V lost 1 base, J lost 4 bases, and 11 bases lay in between. Germline V lookup: CDR1 MDHEN, CDR2 SYDVKM. The CDR3 spans 16 residues. This chain links TRBV28 with TRBJ2-6, with D possibly matching TRBD1 (5 bases). The receptor's source is a human donor in good health. Sequenced material: CD4+ effector T cells (CD127+, CD25-, CD137-, CD154-) from PBMCs; culture status not recorded. The CDR3: CASSLFRAVGANVLTF. The CDR3 nucleotides read TGTGCCAGCAGTTTATTCAGGGCTGTGGGGGCCAACGTCCTGACTTTC. Supplemented by reference TRBV28 and TRBJ2-6, the full variable domain reads DVKVTQSSRYLVKRTGEKVFLECVQDMDHENMFWYRQDPGLGLRLIYFSYDVKMKEKGDIPEGYSVSREKKERFSLILESASTNQTSMYLCASSLFRAVGANVLTFGAGSRLTVL.